This passage covers 12 T cell receptor beta chains from one sample sequenced in a study of glioma-infiltrating T cells. The iRepertoire nested amplicon-rescue multiplex PCR amplified TCR alpha and beta CDR3s from RNA. TCRdb used MiXCR to reprocess the multiplex PCR reads, holding one entry per CDR3 protein. The sample has 400,000 or so distinct CDR3 sequences; roughly two fifths are singletons. Sequencing was carried out using glioma tissue, nonneoplastic brain tissue, or PBMCs (not recorded which). These receptors were taken from a human donor with low-grade glioma or glioblastoma, undergoing nonglioma brain surgery, or in good health (not recorded which).

The chain employs TRBV28 and TRBJ1-1, with unresolved D. Germline V gene data show CDR1 as MDHEN and CDR2 as SYDVKM. This CDR3 has 11 residues. Trimming shortened V by 10 bases and J by 3 bases, and 9 bases separated the two germline ends. The CDR3 bases are TGTGCCACCCAGATGGACACTGAAGCTTTCTTT. Translated: CATQMDTEAFF.

V and J are TRBV27 and TRBJ2-3; no definite D call. The CDR3 consists of 15 residues. CDR1 and CDR2 (germline): MNHEY, SMNVEV (reference sequence). V was clipped by 6 bases and J by 4 bases, with 17 bases between them. CDR3 residues: CASSQAPQAADTQYF. CDR3 DNA: TGTGCCAGCAGCCAAGCCCCCCAGGCCGCAGATACGCAGTATTTT.

Regarding this clonotype: A read error is possible here, since a much larger clone lies one base away. This sequence joins TRBV27 and TRBJ1-6, with 9 bases identical to TRBD1. The germline V gene encodes CDR1 MNHEY and CDR2 SMNVEV (reference sequence). Trimming took 4 bases from V and 9 from J; bases not matched to a gene: 7. The CDR3 is 15 residues long. CDR3 DNA: TGTGCCAGCAGTTCCCCGGGACAGGGACTTTCACCCCTCCACTTT. Protein: CASSSPGQGLSPLHF.

The table lists this clonotype with a few counts. The V gene is TRBV28, the J gene TRBJ2-7, with 9 bases that match TRBD1. Trimming removed 3 bases from V and 2 bases from J; junction bases left unmatched: 8. The CDR3 is 16 amino acids. Germline assignment: CDR1 MDHEN and CDR2 SYDVKM. CDR3 nucleotides: TGTGCCAGCAGTTTCATTTTCGGGACAGGGCCCTACGAGCAGTACTTC. Protein product: CASSFIFGTGPYEQYF.

Note on this clonotype: This clone may be a read error of a much larger clone one base away. This sequence joins TRBV6-2 or TRBV6-3 and TRBJ2-3; D gene unclear. CDR1 is MNHEY and CDR2 is SVGEGT in the germline V gene. Trimming took 1 base from V and 1 from J, leaving 9 bases between them. The CDR3 contains 15 residues. CDR3 sequence (DNA): TGTGCCAGCAGTTACTTGCGGAGCGGCACAGATACGCAGTATTTT. Encoded protein: CASSYLRSGTDTQYF.

This clonotype was counted at least ten times. The chain is built from TRBV15 and TRBJ2-7; tentatively, D is TRBD1 (7 bases). The germline V and J ends were trimmed by 0 bases and 1 base, with 10 bases remaining between them. Germline loops: CDR1 LNHNV, CDR2 YYDKDF (reference sequence). CDR3 length: 15 amino acids. CDR3 protein: CATSREAGQSYEQYF. CDR3 bases: TGTGCCACCAGCAGAGAGGCGGGACAGTCCTACGAGCAGTACTTC.

This clonotype occurred a few times. The gene calls are TRBV7-9 and TRBJ2-3; perhaps TRBD1 as D (5 bases). CDR3 length equals 12 residues. Per the germline V gene, CDR1 is SEHNR and CDR2 is FQNEAQ (reference sequence). V was shortened by 2 bases and J by 9 bases, with 9 bases between the two germline ends. CDR3 loop: CASSLRQSTQYF. CDR3 bases: TGTGCCAGCAGCTTAAGACAGTCCACGCAGTATTTT.

The J gene is TRBJ2-7, the V gene TRBV3-1, with 12 bases fitting TRBD2. Per the germline V gene, CDR1 is LGHDT and CDR2 is YNNKEL (reference sequence). The CDR3 is 17 residues long. The junction had 12 bases not matched to a gene; V was cut back by 4 bases and J by 5 bases. For the CDR3, the DNA is TGTGCCAGCAGCCGCGGGGAGAGACTAGCGGGAGCCAACGAGCAGTACTTC. Amino acid sequence: CASSRGERLAGANEQYF.

The rearrangement links TRBV28 to TRBJ1-5; D not certain. CDR1 is MDHEN and CDR2 is SYDVKM in the germline V gene. V lost 9 bases and J lost 3, with 15 bases in between. The CDR3 has 14 amino acids. CDR3: CASSIHRANQPQHF. CDR3 sequence (DNA): TGTGCCAGTAGTATTCATAGGGCCAATCAGCCCCAGCATTTT.

The sample holds one count of this clonotype. CDR3 nucleotide sequence: TGCAGTGCTAGAAATCGGCAGGGGGCGTTGTGGAATGAAGCTTTCTTT. It codes for CSARNRQGALWNEAFF. This chain links TRBV20-1 with TRBJ1-1, with TRBD1 matching 8 bases. The CDR3 is made up of 16 amino acids. The J segment lost 7 bases and the V segment lost 2 bases, leaving 15 bases of the junction unmatched. Germline CDR1 is DFQATT and CDR2 is SNEGSKA (reference sequence).

The chain is built from TRBV11-2 and TRBJ2-5, with 8 bases matching TRBD2. The CDR3 spans 15 residues. Unmatched junction bases numbered 9, after V lost 5 bases and J lost 4 bases. Germline V gene sequence: CDR1 SGHAT, CDR2 FQNNGV. The DNA of the CDR3 is TGTGCCAGCAGCGGATTAGCGGGATGGGGAGAGACCCAGTACTTC. This encodes CASSGLAGWGETQYF.

This clonotype occurred a few times. The CDR3 region is CASSLSFRLAGETQYF. The CDR3 DNA reads TGTGCCAGCAGTCTCAGCTTTCGACTAGCGGGTGAGACCCAGTACTTC. The J gene is TRBJ2-5, the V gene TRBV28; 10 bases map to TRBD2. With V trimmed by 5 bases and J by 5 bases, 11 bases remained unmatched. The CDR3 totals 16 residues. Germline-derived CDR1 and CDR2 are MDHEN and SYDVKM.